These T cell receptor beta chains were read from a single sample in a study of cytomegalovirus exposure and HLA in healthy donors. The data were produced by immunoSEQ multiplex PCR, yet TCRdb's version contains in-frame clones alone and is incomplete. Of about 130,000 clones listed, 65% to 75% are singletons. The sequenced sample was PBMCs. Receptors were obtained from a man in his forties in good health and CMV-seropositive. CDR3s include the opening cysteine and the closing phenylalanine or tryptophan. A D gene is named only where the DNA matches it firmly. Not all rows give a size; the values are once, few, many and, for expanded clones, a class.

J gene	D gene	V gene	clone size	CDR3 protein	CDR3 DNA
TRBJ2-2	TRBD2	TRBV18	NA	CASSPGTSGTLVTGELFF	TGTGCCAGCTCTCCCGGGACTAGCGGGACCTTGGTCACCGGGGAGCTGTTTTTT
TRBJ2-1	TRBD2	TRBV10-3	NA	CAISESLAGYNEQFF	TGTGCCATCAGTGAGAGCCTAGCGGGGTACAATGAGCAGTTCTTC
TRBJ2-7	NA	TRBV10-2	few	CASTNGNEQYF	TGCGCCAGCACCAACGGGAACGAGCAGTACTTC
TRBJ1-5	TRBD1	TRBV7-8	NA	CASGDRGSF	TGTGCCAGCGGTGACAGGGGCTCCTTT
TRBJ2-4	NA	TRBV18	NA	CASSPGGLRGNAAKNIQYF	TGTGCCAGCTCACCGGGAGGATTAAGGGGAAATGCGGCCAAAAACATTCAGTACTTC
TRBJ1-2	TRBD1	TRBV10-3	NA	CAILNRGHGYTF	TGTGCCATCCTCAACAGGGGGCACGGCTACACCTTC
TRBJ2-7	TRBD2	TRBV19	NA	CASSRGVTYEQYF	TGTGCCAGTAGCCGGGGGGTCACCTACGAGCAGTACTTC
TRBJ2-5	TRBD2	TRBV11-3	NA	CASSPPHPRLAGGETQYF	TGTGCCAGCAGCCCACCCCACCCAAGACTAGCGGGGGGAGAGACCCAGTACTTC
TRBJ2-5	TRBD2	TRBV10-3	few	CAISGGLAGETQYF	TGTGCCATCAGTGGGGGGCTAGCGGGAGAGACCCAGTACTTC
TRBJ1-1	NA	TRBV5-1	NA	CASSGEGLWTEAFF	TGCGCCAGCAGCGGGGAGGGGCTGTGGACTGAAGCTTTCTTT
TRBJ2-1	NA	TRBV18	NA	CASRGQSSYNEQFF	TGTGCCAGCCGAGGACAGAGCTCCTACAATGAGCAGTTCTTC
TRBJ1-5	NA	TRBV5-1	NA	CASSVDGYSNQPQHF	TGCGCCAGCAGCGTGGACGGTTATAGCAATCAGCCCCAGCATTTT
TRBJ2-7	TRBD2	TRBV5-1	NA	CASSLPGLAGLRSSYEQYF	TGCGCCAGCAGCCTCCCGGGACTAGCGGGACTGAGGAGCTCCTACGAGCAGTACTTC
TRBJ2-7	TRBD1	TRBV13	NA	CASSPDRVGDEQYF	TGTGCCAGCAGCCCGGACAGGGTTGGGGACGAGCAGTACTTC
TRBJ2-7	TRBD1	TRBV4-2	few	CASSQERGQGLEQYF	TGTGCCAGCAGCCAAGAACGGGGACAGGGGCTCGAGCAGTACTTC
TRBJ1-5	NA	TRBV5-1	NA	CASSPTVNQPQHF	TGCGCCAGCAGCCCGACAGTCAATCAGCCCCAGCATTTT
TRBJ2-7	TRBD2	TRBV19	NA	CASSIGEGLIPYEQYF	TGTGCCAGTAGTATCGGGGAGGGGTTGATCCCCTACGAGCAGTACTTC
TRBJ1-6	TRBD1	TRBV12-5	NA	CASGSGDRAGSPLHF	TGTGCTAGTGGTTCCGGGGACAGGGCAGGATCACCCCTCCACTTT
TRBJ2-3	NA	TRBV7-2	NA	CASSFGGSTDTQYF	TGTGCCAGCAGCTTCGGAGGGTCCACAGATACGCAGTATTTT
TRBJ2-7	NA	TRBV28	NA	CASRAPTGGEQYF	TGTGCCAGCAGGGCCCCAACAGGCGGCGAGCAGTACTTC
TRBJ1-2	NA	TRBV19	NA	CATRNVGGSGGYTF	TGTGCCACCCGGAATGTCGGGGGTTCCGGCGGCTACACCTTC
TRBJ1-2	TRBD1	TRBV9	NA	CASSVEQQGTEGNYGYTF	TGTGCCAGCAGCGTAGAACAGCAGGGGACAGAGGGGAACTATGGCTACACCTTC
TRBJ1-3	NA	TRBV7-8	NA	CASSFGASGNTIYF	TGTGCCAGCAGCTTTGGGGCATCTGGAAACACCATATATTTT
TRBJ2-1	TRBD1	TRBV2	NA	CASSGEAGQGAGEQFF	TGTGCCAGCAGTGGAGAGGCGGGACAGGGGGCGGGTGAGCAGTTCTTC
TRBJ1-1	NA	TRBV5-1	NA	CASSLEVGRNTEAFF	TGCGCCAGCAGCTTGGAGGTGGGCAGGAACACTGAAGCTTTCTTT
TRBJ1-5	NA	TRBV28	NA	CASSSVRNQPQHF	TGTGCCAGCAGCTCCGTCCGCAATCAGCCCCAGCATTTT
TRBJ2-3	NA	TRBV28	NA	CASSLSRATDTQYF	TGTGCCAGCAGTTTAAGCAGGGCCACAGATACGCAGTATTTT
TRBJ2-7	NA	TRBV6-5	NA	CASSRTGSSSYEQYF	TGTGCCAGCAGTCGGACTGGATCAAGCTCCTACGAGCAGTACTTC
TRBJ1-2	NA	TRBV2	NA	CASSEAVRDYTF	TGTGCCAGCAGTGAAGCTGTCAGGGACTACACCTTC
TRBJ2-7	TRBD1	TRBV10-3	NA	CAISAPGTGSYEQYF	TGTGCCATCAGTGCCCCCGGGACAGGTTCCTACGAGCAGTACTTC
TRBJ2-7	TRBD1	TRBV7-9	NA	CASSLVGQGESYEQYF	TGTGCCAGCAGCTTAGTGGGACAGGGAGAATCCTACGAGCAGTACTTC
TRBJ2-5	TRBD2	TRBV4-1	NA	CASSQGASGSLIETQYF	TGCGCCAGCAGCCAAGGAGCTAGCGGGAGTTTAATCGAGACCCAGTACTTC
TRBJ2-5	NA	TRBV10-3	NA	CAIRRAGNQETQYF	TGTGCCATCAGAAGGGCAGGGAACCAAGAGACCCAGTACTTC
TRBJ2-3	TRBD2	TRBV10-1	NA	CASSRSSGRTDTQYF	TGCGCCAGCAGTAGGTCTAGCGGGAGAACAGATACGCAGTATTTT
TRBJ1-1	NA	TRBV5-6	NA	CASSFRRPTLNTEAFF	TGTGCCAGCAGCTTCAGGAGGCCTACCTTGAACACTGAAGCTTTCTTT
TRBJ2-5	TRBD1	TRBV5-1	NA	CASSLQGQGGETQYF	TGCGCCAGCAGCTTACAGGGACAGGGCGGCGAGACCCAGTACTTC
TRBJ2-7	NA	TRBV9	NA	CASSSQEAPSYEQYF	TGTGCCAGCAGCTCCCAGGAGGCGCCCTCCTACGAGCAGTACTTC
TRBJ1-2	TRBD1	TRBV7-8	NA	CASSPGDRGDCGYTF	TGTGCCAGCAGCCCCGGGGACAGGGGGGACTGTGGCTACACCTTC
TRBJ2-7	NA	TRBV4-1	few	CASSQWEPGVIIGEQYF	TGCGCCAGCAGCCAGTGGGAGCCAGGGGTAATTATCGGCGAGCAGTACTTC
TRBJ1-1	NA	TRBV6-1	NA	CASTRQKYTEAFF	TGTGCCAGCACCCGACAGAAGTACACTGAAGCTTTCTTT
TRBJ1-1	NA	TRBV5-1	NA	CASSPNAGVNTEAFF	TGCGCCAGCAGCCCTAATGCGGGGGTGAACACTGAAGCTTTCTTT
TRBJ1-5	NA	TRBV7-2	NA	CASSTTRGSNQPQHF	TGTGCCAGCAGTACAACGAGGGGGAGCAATCAGCCCCAGCATTTT